This T cell receptor (beta chain) was obtained from a study of cytomegalovirus exposure and HLA in healthy donors. General observations from the study: Accounts indicate the classifier identified cytomegalovirus status with strong specificity and sensitivity. In terms of immune exposure information, only CMV serostatus was available. What TCR beta sequences reportedly achieved was accurate prediction of HLA-A and HLA-B alleles in most subjects.

PCR was performed using 60 Vbeta and 13 Jbeta primers. Profiling relied on immunoSEQ multiplex PCR, and the TCRdb table lists in-frame clones only, not all of them. The sample data list tens of thousands of clones. Comments on this clone: Its antigen is undetermined.

Trimming left V 3 bases short and J 5 bases short, with 8 bases between. The V gene's germline CDR1 is SGDLS and CDR2 YYNGEE. This CDR3 has 12 residues. The J gene is TRBJ1-2, the V gene TRBV9; D uncertain. This clonotype was sampled from a woman between 25 and 40 years old in good health and CMV-seronegative. Sequences were obtained from PBMCs. CDR3 residues: CASSEPGYGYTF. CDR3 DNA: TGTGCCAGCAGCGAGCCGGGATATGGCTACACCTTC.